This T cell receptor (beta chain) was captured in a study of T cell repertoires in cytomegalovirus infection. MiXCR was run by TCRdb on the reads, yielding one entry per CDR3 protein. The sample shows 140,000 to 150,000 distinct CDR3 sequences, roughly 32% of them seen only once. This clonotype has only a few counts. The antigen is unknown. This receptor was obtained from a human donor in good health (CMV status not recorded). Some clones in this sample may be carry-over from other donors' samples. The input for sequencing was CD8+ T cells from cultured PBMCs, taken from culture after CMV antigen stimulation.

CDR3 sequence: CASRKSGGADEQFF. CDR3 coding DNA: TGTGCTAGTCGGAAATCCGGGGGGGCCGATGAGCAGTTCTTC. The chain links TRBV12-5 to TRBJ2-1, with 8 bases identical to TRBD2. Trimming removed 8 bases from V and 8 bases from J; junction bases left unmatched: 11. Germline V CDR1 and CDR2: LGHNT, FRNRAP. CDR3 size: 14 residues.